The present TCR beta chain was sequenced within a study of T cell responses to AZD1222 COVID-19 vaccine. Per germline, CDR1 SEHNR and CDR2 FQNEAQ (reference sequence). This CDR3 contains 17 residues. V was pared by 7 bases and J by 2 bases, with 23 bases between. Sequencing was performed with immunoSEQ multiplex PCR; in TCRdb, only in-frame clones are kept and a portion is missing. This repertoire shows some 190,000 clones, roughly nine tenths found once; its top ten account for 1.7%. This clone showed up just a few times. Sequences were derived from peripheral blood, sampled 28 days after the second AZD1222 dose. The rearrangement joins TRBV7-9 to TRBJ1-1; tentative D call: TRBD1 (6 bases). The TCR was taken from an adult who received the AZD1222 COVID-19 vaccine. The CDR3 coding sequence is TGTGCCAGCACCCCGGGGGGGACAAGGAGGCTTAACACTGAAGCTTTCTTT. Encoded protein: CASTPGGTRRLNTEAFF.